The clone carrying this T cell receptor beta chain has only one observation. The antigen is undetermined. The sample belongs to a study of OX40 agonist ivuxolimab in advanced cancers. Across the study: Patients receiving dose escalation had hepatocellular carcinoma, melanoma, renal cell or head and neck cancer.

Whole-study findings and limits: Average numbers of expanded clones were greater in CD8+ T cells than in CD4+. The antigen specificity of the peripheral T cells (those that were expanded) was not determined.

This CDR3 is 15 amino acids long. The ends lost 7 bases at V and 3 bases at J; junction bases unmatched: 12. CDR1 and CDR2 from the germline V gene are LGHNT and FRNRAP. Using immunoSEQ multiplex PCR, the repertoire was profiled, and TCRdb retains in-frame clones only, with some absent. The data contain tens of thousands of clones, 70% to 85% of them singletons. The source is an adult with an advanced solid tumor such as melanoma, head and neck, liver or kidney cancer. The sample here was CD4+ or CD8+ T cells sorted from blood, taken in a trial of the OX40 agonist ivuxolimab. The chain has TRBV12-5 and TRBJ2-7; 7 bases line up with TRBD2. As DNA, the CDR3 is TGTGCTAGTGCCCTTCCCGGACGGGACTACTACGAGCAGTACTTC. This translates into CASALPGRDYYEQYF.